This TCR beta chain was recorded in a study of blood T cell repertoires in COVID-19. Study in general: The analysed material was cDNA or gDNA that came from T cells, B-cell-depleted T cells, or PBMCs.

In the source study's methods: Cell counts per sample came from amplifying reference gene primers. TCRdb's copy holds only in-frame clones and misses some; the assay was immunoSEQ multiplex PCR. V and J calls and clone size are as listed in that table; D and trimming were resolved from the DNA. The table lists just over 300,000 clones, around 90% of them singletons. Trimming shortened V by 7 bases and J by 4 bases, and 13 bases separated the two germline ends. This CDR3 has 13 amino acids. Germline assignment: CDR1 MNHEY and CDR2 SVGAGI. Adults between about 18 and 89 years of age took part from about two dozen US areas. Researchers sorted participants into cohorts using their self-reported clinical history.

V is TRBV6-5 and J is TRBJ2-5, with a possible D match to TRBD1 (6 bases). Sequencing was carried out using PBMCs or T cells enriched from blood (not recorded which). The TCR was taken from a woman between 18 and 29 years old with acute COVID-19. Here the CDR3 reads CASITDSRETQYF. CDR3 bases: TGTGCCAGCATCACGGACAGTAGAGAGACCCAGTACTTC.